Following are 5 T cell receptor beta chains from one sample sequenced in a study of CD8 T cells in Susac syndrome. RNA was extracted with the RNeasy kit, and a quantity of about 0.45 to 1 ug was reverse transcribed using random hexamers. MiXCR, applied by TCRdb to the immunoSEQ multiplex PCR reads, yields one record per CDR3 protein. This sample carries about 83,000 distinct CDR3 sequences, about 95% of them seen once, and the ten largest clones take 0.41%. The sequencing sample was made of CD8+ T cells from PBMCs. These receptors were collected from a human donor with Susac syndrome.

The CDR3 spells CASSAGTENTGELFF. CDR3 nucleotide sequence: TGTGCCAGCAGTGCAGGGACGGAGAACACCGGGGAGCTGTTTTTT. The chain couples TRBV2 to TRBJ2-2; D tentatively fits TRBD1 or TRBD2 (5 bases each). The V gene's germline CDR1 is SNHLY and CDR2 FYNNEI. The V gene lost 4 bases and the J gene lost 1 base, with 10 bases spanning the gap. CDR3 length: 15 residues.

The chain is built from TRBV3-1 and TRBJ2-5; 10 bases match TRBD2. CDR1 and CDR2 (germline): LGHDT, YNNKEL (reference sequence). V lost 3 bases and J lost 4; bases outside the gene matches: 5. This CDR3 is 15 amino acids long. The CDR3 nucleotides read TGTGCCAGCAGCCATTGGACTAGCGGTATAGAGACCCAGTACTTC. Translating it yields CASSHWTSGIETQYF.

For the CDR3, the DNA is TGCGCCAGCAGCCTTGATACGGGACAGGCCTCCTACGAGCAGTACTTC. Translation: CASSLDTGQASYEQYF. This chain connects TRBV4-3 to TRBJ2-7; 8 bases line up with TRBD1. This CDR3 has 16 amino acids. Germline-derived CDR1 and CDR2 are LGHNA and YSLEER. Trimming took 4 bases from V and 0 from J; bases not matched to a gene: 8.

The chain uses TRBV2 and TRBJ2-7; D possibly uses TRBD1 or TRBD2 (5 bases each). Germline V gene data show CDR1 as SNHLY and CDR2 as FYNNEI. The CDR3 sequence is 15 residues long. V was cut by 7 bases and J by 1 base, with 17 bases left in between. The CDR3 is CASKSQGASSYEQYF. For the CDR3, the DNA is TGTGCCAGCAAAAGCCAGGGAGCTTCGTCCTACGAGCAGTACTTC.

The rearrangement uses TRBV3-1 and TRBJ2-7; 7 bases agree with TRBD2. The V and J ends lost 3 bases and 2 bases, in that order; junction bases with no gene match: 13. CDR1 LGHDT and CDR2 YNNKEL come from the germline V gene (reference sequence). This CDR3 contains 17 residues. CDR3 DNA sequence: TGTGCCAGCAGCCACGGACGGCGGGGGAACTTCCCCTACGAGCAGTACTTC. This translates into CASSHGRRGNFPYEQYF.